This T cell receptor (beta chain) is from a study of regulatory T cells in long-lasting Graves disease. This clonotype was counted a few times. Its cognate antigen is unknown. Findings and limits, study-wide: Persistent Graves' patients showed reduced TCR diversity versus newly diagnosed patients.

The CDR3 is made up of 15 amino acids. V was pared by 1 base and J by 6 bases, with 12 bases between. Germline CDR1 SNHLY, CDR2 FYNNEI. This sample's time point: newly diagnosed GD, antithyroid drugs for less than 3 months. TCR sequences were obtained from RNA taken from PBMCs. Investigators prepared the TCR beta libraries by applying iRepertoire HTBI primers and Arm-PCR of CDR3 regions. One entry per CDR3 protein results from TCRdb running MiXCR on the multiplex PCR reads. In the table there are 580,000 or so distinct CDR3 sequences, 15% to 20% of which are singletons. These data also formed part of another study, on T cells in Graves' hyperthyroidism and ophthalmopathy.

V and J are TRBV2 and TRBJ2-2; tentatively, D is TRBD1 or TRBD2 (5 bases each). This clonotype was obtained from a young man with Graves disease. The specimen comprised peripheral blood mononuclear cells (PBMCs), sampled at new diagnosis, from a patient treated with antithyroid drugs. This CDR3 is CASSEGRGRSGELFF. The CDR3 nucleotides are TGTGCCAGCAGTGAAGGTCGGGGACGGTCCGGGGAGCTGTTTTTT.